The 28 T cell receptor beta chains below come from one sample, sequenced in a study of cytomegalovirus exposure and HLA in healthy donors. Primers included in the PCR were 60 Vbeta and 13 Jbeta primers. Clones were read by immunoSEQ multiplex PCR, and TCRdb kept only the in-frame ones, dropping some. The table includes tens of thousands of clones, about 73% detected once. Sequenced material: PBMCs. The origin of the receptors is a woman aged 45-65 years in good health and CMV-seropositive.

The rearrangement joins TRBV10-3 to TRBJ2-7; a weak D match, TRBD2 (5 bases). Near its end, the DNA agrees better with TRBJ2-5, so the J call may be wrong. Germline assignment: CDR1 ENHRY and CDR2 SYGVKD. This CDR3 is built from 14 residues. CDR3 region: CAISGRAKRETQYF. DNA of the CDR3: TGTGCCATCAGTGGGCGGGCCAAGAGAGAGACCCAGTACTTC.

Turning to this clone: The same CDR3 can be traced to other DNA sequences in this sample. V usage is TRBV6-5 and J usage is TRBJ1-2; 10 bases fit TRBD1. The CDR3 is made up of 13 amino acids. The germline V gene has CDR1 MNHEY and CDR2 SVGAGI. V lost 6 bases and J lost 8; bases outside the gene matches: 6. The CDR3 loop reads CASSRTGGFGYTF. CDR3 DNA: TGTGCCAGCAGCCGGACAGGGGGGTTCGGCTACACCTTC.

This clone appeared a few times. This chain links TRBV30 with TRBJ1-2, with 7 bases lining up with TRBD1. Germline-derived CDR1 and CDR2 are GTSNPN and SVGIG (reference sequence). The CDR3 runs 14 residues. With 3 bases clipped from V and 6 bases from J, the junction kept 10 bases outside the gene matches. This CDR3 is CAWRGRGAFDGYTF. CDR3 bases: TGTGCCTGGAGGGGCAGGGGGGCGTTCGATGGCTACACCTTC. Using reference TRBV30 and TRBJ1-2 for the parts outside the CDR3, the full variable domain is SQTIHQWPATLVQPVGSPLSLECTVEGTSNPNLYWYRQAAGRGLQLLFYSVGIGQISSEVPQNLSASRPQDRQFILSSKKLLLSDSGFYLCAWRGRGAFDGYTFGSGTRLTVV.

This clone has a single count. The chain combines TRBV6-6 with TRBJ1-6; D gene uncertain. V lost 8 bases to trimming and J lost 4 bases, with 6 bases between them. Germline lookup yields CDR1 MNHNY and CDR2 SVGAGI (reference sequence). The length of the CDR3 is 12 residues. CDR3 protein: CASGLYNSPLHF. The CDR3 DNA reads TGTGCCAGCGGACTTTATAATTCACCCCTCCACTTT.

The chain couples TRBV6-6 to TRBJ1-2, with 11 bases fitting TRBD1. The germline V gene encodes CDR1 MNHNY and CDR2 SVGAGI (reference sequence). The ends lost 2 bases at V and 8 bases at J; junction bases unmatched: 4. The CDR3 has 14 amino acids. CDR3 coding DNA: TGTGCCAGCAGTTACGGGACAGGGGGAGGGGGCTACACCTTC. This encodes CASSYGTGGGGYTF.

This clone was detected only once. CDR3 protein: CASSSSPGAGGSEQYF. In DNA form, the CDR3 reads TGTGCCAGCAGCTCATCTCCTGGGGCAGGGGGCAGCGAGCAGTACTTC. The gene calls are TRBV11-3 and TRBJ2-7, with TRBD1 matching 8 bases. Trimming removed 4 bases from V and 6 bases from J; junction bases left unmatched: 14. This CDR3 contains 16 residues. CDR1 SGHNT and CDR2 YENEEA come from the germline V gene.

CDR3 loop: CASSPRRAGDTDTQYF. The CDR3 DNA reads TGTGCCAGCTCACCACGTCGAGCGGGAGACACAGATACGCAGTATTTT. The V gene is TRBV18, the J gene TRBJ2-3, with TRBD2 matching 8 bases. CDR1 KGHSH and CDR2 LQKENI come from the germline V gene. V trimming: 1 base; J trimming: 2 bases; junction bases outside the gene matches: 5. The CDR3 is 16 amino acids.

DNA for the CDR3: TGTGCCAGTAGTTTGGCAGGGGGCGAGGCGCGGTCCTACGAGCAGTACTTC. The encoded protein is CASSLAGGEARSYEQYF. The chain carries TRBV19 and TRBJ2-7; 8 bases agree with TRBD1. The junction had 13 bases not matched to a gene; V was cut back by 5 bases and J by 1 base. Germline V lookup: CDR1 LNHDA, CDR2 SQIVND (reference sequence). CDR3 length equals 17 residues.

This rearrangement joins TRBV7-2 to TRBJ2-1; the match to TRBD1 covers 8 bases. With 6 bases clipped from V and 2 bases from J, the junction kept 6 bases outside the gene matches. Germline V gene data show CDR1 as SGHTA and CDR2 as FQGNSA. The CDR3 spans 15 residues. The CDR3 DNA follows: TGTGCCAGCAGTCGTAACAGGGGGGCCTACAATGAGCAGTTCTTC. As protein: CASSRNRGAYNEQFF.

V gene TRBV4-3 combines with J gene TRBJ1-5; no reliable D call. Trimming shortened V by 0 bases and J by 2 bases, and 11 bases separated the two germline ends. The CDR3 length is 16 residues. CDR1 and CDR2 (germline): LGHNA, YSLEER. The CDR3 spells CASSQDGGRGNQPQHF. CDR3 DNA: TGCGCCAGCAGCCAAGATGGAGGGAGAGGCAATCAGCCCCAGCATTTT.

The chain has TRBV6-5 and TRBJ2-7, with 9 bases aligning to TRBD1. This CDR3 has 13 amino acids. Germline V gives CDR1 MNHEY, CDR2 SVGAGI. V shed 6 bases and J 5 bases; nucleotides not matched to a gene: 5. CDR3 nucleotide sequence: TGTGCCAGCAGGGACAGGGGAGGAAACGAGCAGTACTTC. This translates into CASRDRGGNEQYF.

The chain couples TRBV7-2 to TRBJ2-7; TRBD1 agrees at 8 bases. The germline CDR1 and CDR2 sequences are SGHTA and FQGNSA. J lost 2 bases, V lost 3 bases, and 3 bases had no gene match. The CDR3 runs to 14 residues. As DNA, the CDR3 is TGTGCCAGCAGCTTCGCAGGGGGCCCCTACGAGCAGTACTTC. It translates to CASSFAGGPYEQYF.

This clone was detected only a few times. The chain recombines TRBV29-1 with TRBJ1-5; 7 nucleotides agree with TRBD1. V lost 7 bases and J lost 5; bases outside the gene matches: 8. The germline gives CDR1 SQVTM, CDR2 ANQGSEA. The CDR3 spans 13 residues. CDR3 nucleotide sequence: TGCAGCGCTGGGACAGCTTATGATCAGCCCCAGCATTTT. Translated, it gives CSAGTAYDQPQHF.

This chain links TRBV11-1 with TRBJ2-5; possibly TRBD2 for D (5 bases). Deletions cut 1 base from V and 7 bases from J, with 16 bases between. Germline CDR1 reads SGHAT; CDR2 reads FQDESV (reference sequence). The CDR3 extends over 15 amino acids. The CDR3 spells CASSLVLNLAGTQYF. CDR3 DNA sequence: TGTGCCAGCAGCTTAGTTTTAAATCTGGCGGGGACCCAGTACTTC. The full variable domain, its missing parts supplied by reference TRBV11-1 and TRBJ2-5, is EAEVAQSPRYKITEKSQAVAFWCDPISGHATLYWYRQILGQGPELLVQFQDESVVDDSQLPKDRFSAERLKGVDSTLKIQPAELGDSAMYLCASSLVLNLAGTQYFGPGTRLLVL.

This clone was seen a handful of times. The chain combines TRBV9 with TRBJ2-5, with TRBD1 identical over 7 bases. The CDR3 length is 14 residues. The V gene's germline CDR1 is SGDLS and CDR2 YYNGEE. After removal of 4 bases from V and 4 bases from J, the junction contained 7 bases not matched to a gene. The CDR3 region has the DNA TGTGCCAGCAGCTCGCAGACAGGGCGAGAGACCCAGTACTTC. Its translation is CASSSQTGRETQYF. Based on the CDR3 plus reference TRBV9 and TRBJ2-5, the full variable domain is DSGVTQTPKHLITATGQRVTLRCSPRSGDLSVYWYQQSLDQGLQFLIQYYNGEERAKGNILERFSAQQFPDLHSELNLSSLELGDSALYFCASSSQTGRETQYFGPGTRLLVL.

This chain connects TRBV28 to TRBJ1-3; tentatively, D is TRBD1 (6 bases). Trimming took 5 bases from V and 3 from J, leaving 17 bases between them. The CDR3 sequence is 16 residues long. Germline assignment: CDR1 MDHEN and CDR2 SYDVKM. The CDR3 sequence is CASSALQGRIGNTIYF. The CDR3 DNA follows: TGTGCCAGCAGTGCCTTACAGGGACGTATTGGAAACACCATATATTTT.

The rearrangement joins TRBV2 to TRBJ1-1; TRBD1 might be the D (5 bases). Trimming shortened V by 5 bases and J by 1 base, and 8 bases separated the two germline ends. The CDR3 sequence is 13 residues long. Germline lookup yields CDR1 SNHLY and CDR2 FYNNEI. For the CDR3, the DNA is TGTGCCAGCAGTTATGACAGGAACACTGAAGCTTTCTTT. This sequence encodes CASSYDRNTEAFF.

On this clone itself: This sample also contains other DNA sequences that code for the same CDR3. This chain links TRBV6-5 with TRBJ1-5; TRBD1 is a possible D gene (6 bases). Germline CDR1 MNHEY, CDR2 SVGAGI. V lost 5 bases, J lost 1 base, and 9 bases lay in between. This CDR3 contains 14 residues. CDR3 amino acids: CASSRDRSNQPQHF. The CDR3 DNA follows: TGTGCCAGCAGTCGAGACAGGAGCAATCAGCCCCAGCATTTT.

CDR3 sequence: CASSLYRGTNEKLFF. For the CDR3, the DNA is TGTGCCAGCAGTTTATATAGGGGAACTAATGAAAAACTGTTTTTT. The chain recombines TRBV28 with TRBJ1-4; D possibly corresponds to TRBD1 (5 bases). The CDR3 consists of 15 residues. CDR1 is MDHEN and CDR2 is SYDVKM in the germline V gene. V dropped 1 base and J dropped 1 base, with 7 bases sitting between them.

The V call is TRBV5-5, the J call TRBJ2-3; 7 bases map to TRBD1. The length of the CDR3 is 15 residues. Germline values: CDR1 SGHKS, CDR2 YYEKEE (reference sequence). After removal of 2 bases from V and 3 bases from J, the junction contained 6 bases not matched to a gene. In DNA, the CDR3 is TGTGCCAGCAGCTTATTAGGGGACAGTACAGATACGCAGTATTTT. As protein: CASSLLGDSTDTQYF.

This clone was seen only a few times. The rearrangement joins TRBV4-2 to TRBJ2-3; 10 bases fit TRBD2. This CDR3 comprises 16 residues. V dropped 0 bases and J dropped 4; count of bases not matched to a gene: 4. Germline V gene data show CDR1 as LGHNA and CDR2 as YNFKEQ. The DNA for the CDR3 is TGTGCCAGCAGCCAAGATAAAGCGGGGGGGCCAGATACGCAGTATTTT. Protein sequence: CASSQDKAGGPDTQYF.

V gene TRBV9 combines with J gene TRBJ1-1; unclear D gene. V shed 0 bases and J shed 4 bases, with 7 bases lying between them. This CDR3 is 13 amino acids long. CDR1 is SGDLS, CDR2 YYNGEE, per germline. CDR3 DNA: TGTGCCAGCAGCGTAGGAGTGGTCACTGAAGCTTTCTTT. Its translation: CASSVGVVTEAFF.

In regard to this clone: The same CDR3 also results from other DNA sequences found in this sample. The chain couples TRBV19 to TRBJ2-1; the D gene is possibly TRBD2 (5 bases). V dropped 1 base and J dropped 4 bases, with 5 bases sitting between them. This CDR3 has 13 residues. Germline V gene data show CDR1 as LNHDA and CDR2 as SQIVND (reference sequence). The CDR3: CASSIGGYNEQFF. DNA for the CDR3: TGTGCCAGTAGTATAGGAGGGTACAATGAGCAGTTCTTC.

The chain couples TRBV5-6 to TRBJ2-7, with TRBD2 as a possible D gene (5 bases). CDR1 SGHDT and CDR2 YYEEEE come from the germline V gene. The CDR3 contains 12 residues. Trimming shortened V by 4 bases and J by 3 bases, and 8 bases separated the two germline ends. This chain's CDR3 is CASSLTSYEQYF. CDR3 coding DNA: TGTGCCAGCAGCCTCACTAGCTACGAGCAGTACTTC.

This rearrangement joins TRBV6-5 to TRBJ1-1; 7 bases are shared with TRBD1. CDR1 MNHEY and CDR2 SVGAGI come from the germline V gene. Trimming cost V 5 bases and J 5 bases; bases outside gene matches: 8. The CDR3 extends over 14 amino acids. CDR3 in DNA: TGTGCCAGCAGTGAAGACAGGGCTCGGACTGAAGCTTTCTTT. This encodes CASSEDRARTEAFF.

The chain couples TRBV13 to TRBJ2-7; tentative D call: TRBD2 (5 bases). Germline values: CDR1 PRHDT, CDR2 FYEKMQ (reference sequence). There are 14 residues in the CDR3. V was shortened by 2 bases and J by 7 bases, with 15 bases between the two germline ends. The CDR3 is CASSLLPSLGEQYF. The CDR3 nucleotides are TGTGCCAGCAGCTTATTACCTAGCTTGGGAGAGCAGTACTTC.

The rearrangement links TRBV7-9 to TRBJ1-4; TRBD1 aligns across 10 bases. The germline V gene has CDR1 SEHNR and CDR2 FQNEAQ (reference sequence). V lost 5 bases, J lost 5 bases, and 11 bases stayed unmatched. The CDR3 runs 17 residues. The CDR3 reads CASSHFGQGGENEKLFF. The CDR3 DNA reads TGTGCCAGCAGCCACTTCGGACAGGGGGGCGAGAATGAAAAACTGTTTTTT.

This clone was seen a handful of times. This chain joins TRBV7-8 and TRBJ1-4; perhaps TRBD1 as D (5 bases). Trimming shortened V by 0 bases and J by 0 bases, and 14 bases separated the two germline ends. Germline assignment: CDR1 SGHVS and CDR2 FQNEAQ. The CDR3 covers 18 residues. In nucleotides, the CDR3 is TGTGCCAGCAGCTTAGCGGTCGGCGGGGGTTCAACTAATGAAAAACTGTTTTTT. Translating gives CASSLAVGGGSTNEKLFF.